These 27 T cell receptor beta chains originate from one sample sequenced in a study of OX40 agonist ivuxolimab in advanced cancers. Here immunoSEQ multiplex PCR was the method, and the copy in TCRdb shows in-frame clones only, minus some. The sample lists 70,000 to 85,000 clones, 70% to 90% occurring once. This specimen consisted of CD4+ or CD8+ T cells sorted from blood, obtained in a trial of the OX40 agonist ivuxolimab. These receptors all come from an adult with an advanced solid tumor such as melanoma, head and neck, liver or kidney cancer.

The rearrangement joins TRBV30 to TRBJ2-7, with 8 bases identical to TRBD1. Germline V lookup: CDR1 GTSNPN, CDR2 SVGIG (reference sequence). The CDR3 consists of 13 residues. Germline trimming cut 3 bases from V and 6 bases from J; bases unmatched to any gene: 7. CDR3 sequence reads: CAWRETGVGEQYF. For the CDR3, the DNA is TGTGCCTGGAGGGAGACAGGGGTGGGCGAGCAGTACTTC.

The chain has TRBV14 and TRBJ2-7, with D unresolved. Germline V gives CDR1 SGHDN, CDR2 FVKESK. This CDR3 comprises 11 residues. The V end lost 2 bases, the J end lost 3 bases, and 2 bases lay between the germline ends. Here the CDR3 reads CASSQFYEQYF. DNA of the CDR3: TGTGCCAGCAGCCAATTCTACGAGCAGTACTTC.

The V gene is TRBV7-3, the J gene TRBJ1-1; D remains unclear. Germline values: CDR1 SGHTA, CDR2 FQGTGA. This CDR3 spans 12 amino acids. With 5 bases removed from V and 8 bases from J, the gap between germline ends came to 12 bases. In nucleotides, the CDR3 is TGTGCCAGCAGCGAAGGTCAATTCGAAGCTTTCTTT. Protein product: CASSEGQFEAFF.

The CDR3 nucleotides are TGTGCCAGCAGCGGGGGACTAGCCGGATTTACAGATACGCAGTATTTT. Translating it yields CASSGGLAGFTDTQYF. V usage is TRBV9 and J usage is TRBJ2-3, with 9 bases matching TRBD2. Germline assignment: CDR1 SGDLS and CDR2 YYNGEE. This CDR3 spans 16 amino acids. J gave up 3 bases and V 3 bases, and 8 bases lay outside the gene matches.

The count of this clone is one. CDR3 region: CASSSPGQGGLSNQPQHF. CDR3 DNA sequence: TGTGCCAGCAGCTCTCCGGGACAGGGGGGATTAAGCAATCAGCCCCAGCATTTT. The chain links TRBV12-1 to TRBJ1-5; the D call TRBD1 from the table was never checked on the DNA. TRBV12-1 is designated a pseudogene. The CDR3 totals 18 residues.

Turning to this clone: A read error may account for a junction end that differs from germline. The rearrangement joins TRBV7-7 to TRBJ2-3; D is uncertain. CDR1 and CDR2 (germline): SSHAT, FNYEAQ (reference sequence). This CDR3 is 13 amino acids long. The CDR3 nucleotides are TGTGCTAGCAGCTTAGACTGGCAAGATACGCAGTATTTT. It is translated as CASSLDWQDTQYF.

V is TRBV6-5 and J is TRBJ2-7; D remains unclear. CDR3 length: 14 residues. CDR1 MNHEY and CDR2 SVGAGI come from the germline V gene. CDR3 in amino acids: CASGYSGRVDEQYV. CDR3 nucleotide sequence: TGTGCCAGCGGTTACAGTGGACGTGTGGATGAGCAGTACGTC.

The chain couples TRBV7-9 to TRBJ1-6, with D perhaps TRBD1 (5 bases). Germline V lookup: CDR1 SEHNR, CDR2 FQNEAQ (reference sequence). The ends were cut back, 1 base at V and 13 bases at J, with 5 bases in the middle. This CDR3 is built from 11 residues. The CDR3 DNA reads as TGTGCCAGCAGCTTAGGGGGGCCCCTCCACTTT. It translates to CASSLGGPLHF.

A single count supports this clone. The V gene is TRBV13, the J gene TRBJ2-1, with D perhaps matching TRBD2 (6 bases). Trimming left V 1 base short and J 5 bases short, with 15 bases between. In germline, CDR1 is PRHDT, CDR2 FYEKMQ (reference sequence). The CDR3 spans 16 residues. The CDR3 reads CASSLENSGPHNEQFF. DNA of the CDR3: TGTGCCAGCAGCTTAGAGAATAGCGGACCCCACAATGAGCAGTTCTTC.

The chain carries TRBV23-1 and TRBJ2-5; TRBD1 agrees at 7 bases. TRBV23-1 is flagged as an ORF with uncertain function. V lost 2 bases, J lost 5 bases, and 20 bases stayed unmatched. The CDR3 runs to 19 residues. This chain's CDR3 is CASSQEDLTGTAEKETQYF. Here the CDR3 DNA reads TGCGCCAGCAGTCAAGAAGACCTAACCGGGACAGCGGAGAAGGAGACCCAGTACTTC.

The chain couples TRBV27 to TRBJ2-3; TRBD1 matches 9 bases. With 3 bases clipped from V and 8 bases from J, the junction kept 6 bases outside the gene matches. Germline V CDR1 and CDR2: MNHEY, SMNVEV (reference sequence). The CDR3 is made up of 14 amino acids. For the CDR3, the DNA is TGTGCCAGCAGTTTGGGACAGGGCGTGGGTACGCAGTATTTT. Its protein product is CASSLGQGVGTQYF.

The chain couples TRBV6-1 to TRBJ2-1, with D possibly matching TRBD2 (5 bases). CDR1 and CDR2 from the germline V gene are MNHNS and SASEGT. Trimming cost V 7 bases and J 5 bases, with 12 bases left between them. The CDR3 runs to 13 residues. CDR3 sequence (DNA): TGTGCCAGCACCTTTACTAGAGACAATGAGCAGTTCTTC. Protein: CASTFTRDNEQFF.

The J gene is TRBJ2-7, the V gene TRBV14; unclear D gene. V was shortened by 1 base and J by 6 bases, with 7 bases between the two germline ends. The germline V gene has CDR1 SGHDN and CDR2 FVKESK. The CDR3 runs 12 residues. The CDR3 is CASSQGRLEQYF. CDR3 DNA sequence: TGTGCCAGCAGCCAAGGACGCCTCGAGCAGTACTTC.

The V gene is TRBV4-3, the J gene TRBJ2-3, with unresolved D. Germline V gives CDR1 LGHNA, CDR2 YSLEER. Trimming shortened V by 0 bases and J by 6 bases, and 10 bases separated the two germline ends. The CDR3 loop spans 14 amino acids. This CDR3 reads CASSQDLAWDTQYF. CDR3 in DNA: TGCGCCAGCAGCCAAGACCTGGCGTGGGATACGCAGTATTTT.

This clone has a single count. The chain combines TRBV19 with TRBJ2-2; D might be TRBD1 or TRBD2, each matching 5 bases. Germline lookup yields CDR1 LNHDA and CDR2 SQIVND (reference sequence). The CDR3 length is 17 residues. Deletions cut 1 base from V and 6 bases from J, with 18 bases between. The CDR3 DNA follows: TGTGCCAGTAGTATAGTGAGGTGGCAGGGAGACCCCGGGGAGCTGTTTTTT. It yields the protein CASSIVRWQGDPGELFF.

The V gene is TRBV2, the J gene TRBJ1-5, with D unclear. The CDR3 consists of 13 residues. V was pared by 4 bases and J by 2 bases, with 6 bases between. Germline lookup yields CDR1 SNHLY and CDR2 FYNNEI. The CDR3 sequence is CASSVRGNQPQHF. The DNA of the CDR3 is TGTGCCAGCAGTGTACGGGGCAATCAGCCCCAGCATTTT.

This rearrangement joins TRBV19 to TRBJ1-2; a weak D match, TRBD1 (5 bases). Germline V lookup: CDR1 LNHDA, CDR2 SQIVND (reference sequence). Trimming took off 6 bases at V and 2 bases at J, with 19 bases between the two ends. The CDR3 has 16 amino acids. DNA for the CDR3: TGTGCCAGTAGCCCAATTCCGGGGCCTCAAAACTATGGCTACACCTTC. Amino acid sequence: CASSPIPGPQNYGYTF.

The chain links TRBV2 to TRBJ2-4; 7 bases match TRBD2. Trimming removed 8 bases from V and 3 bases from J; junction bases left unmatched: 10. This CDR3 has 15 amino acids. Germline V gene data show CDR1 as SNHLY and CDR2 as FYNNEI. CDR3 DNA sequence: TGTGCCAGCGAGGCATTGCGGGAGAACAAAAACATTCAGTACTTC. Translating it yields CASEALRENKNIQYF. Full variable domain (rest looked up from reference TRBV2 and TRBJ2-4): EPEVTQTPSHQVTQMGQEVILRCVPISNHLYFYWYRQILGQKVEFLVSFYNNEISEKSEIFDDQFSVERPDGSNFTLKIRSTKLEDSAMYFCASEALRENKNIQYFGAGTRLSVL.

The rearrangement joins TRBV7-9 to TRBJ1-4, with TRBD1 matching over 7 bases. The CDR3 contains 16 residues. The junction had 18 bases not matched to a gene; V was cut back by 5 bases and J by 12 bases. Germline CDR1 is SEHNR and CDR2 is FQNEAQ (reference sequence). The CDR3 region has the DNA TGTGCCAGCAGCGCTCATAACAGGGTGGAGGGGGCCGAACTGTTTTTT. It is translated as CASSAHNRVEGAELFF.

The CDR3 DNA sequence: TGTGCCAGCAGTTTAACGGCAGCTTACAATCAGCCCCAGCATTTT. The encoded protein is CASSLTAAYNQPQHF. V is TRBV28 and J is TRBJ1-5; D is uncertain. CDR1 is MDHEN and CDR2 is SYDVKM in the germline V gene. The V end lost 2 bases, the J end lost 3 bases, and 11 bases lay between the germline ends. There are 15 residues in the CDR3.

The CDR3 DNA follows: TGTGCCAGCAGCTTAGGAAGCAATCAGCCCCAGCATTTT. It is translated as CASSLGSNQPQHF. This chain connects TRBV11-2 to TRBJ1-5; D gene ambiguous. Germline lookup yields CDR1 SGHAT and CDR2 FQNNGV. V lost 1 base and J lost 1, with 2 bases in between. The CDR3 runs to 13 residues.

The J gene is TRBJ1-3, the V gene TRBV5-8; 7 bases line up with TRBD1. The CDR3 consists of 14 residues. Trimming took 3 bases from V and 5 from J; bases not matched to a gene: 5. Germline CDR1 reads SGHTS; CDR2 reads YDEGEE. CDR3 amino acids: CASSSRDSRNTIYF. DNA of the CDR3: TGTGCCAGCAGCTCCCGGGACAGTAGAAACACCATATATTTT.

This clone was seen once. This chain links TRBV16 with TRBJ2-7, with D hard to call. Trimming cost V 4 bases and J 7 bases, with 11 bases left between them. Germline values: CDR1 KGHSY, CDR2 FQNENV. The CDR3 covers 12 residues. The CDR3 DNA is TGTGCCAGCAGCCCTACCTTTAAAGAGCAGTACTTC. Translating gives CASSPTFKEQYF.

About this clone itself: A read error may produce the germline difference seen at one junction end. The chain links TRBV6-6 to TRBJ1-5; 7 nucleotides match TRBD1. CDR1 MNHNY and CDR2 SVGAGI come from the germline V gene (reference sequence). The CDR3 spans 16 residues. The CDR3 region has the DNA TGTGCCAGCACTTACTCCCAGGGGGGGAAGGATCAGCCCCAGCATTTT. Amino acid sequence: CASTYSQGGKDQPQHF.

CDR3 bases: TGTGCCAGCAGTGAATTGGCGGGGCCGCCACCCACAGATACGCAGTATTTT. Translated: CASSELAGPPPTDTQYF. The chain couples TRBV6-1 to TRBJ2-3; the D gene is possibly TRBD2 (6 bases). Deletions cut 2 bases from V and 2 bases from J, with 17 bases between. Germline lookup yields CDR1 MNHNS and CDR2 SASEGT. The CDR3 consists of 17 residues.

The chain uses TRBV5-6 and TRBJ1-2; 10 positions agree with TRBD1. The V gene end was trimmed by 3 bases and the J gene end by 8 bases; junction bases not matched to a gene: 7. The germline V gene has CDR1 SGHDT and CDR2 YYEEEE. CDR3 length: 14 amino acids. The CDR3 DNA is TGTGCCAGCAGCTACCGGGACAGGGGTTGGGGCTACACCTTC. Its translation is CASSYRDRGWGYTF.

This clone was seen only once. This chain joins TRBV5-6 and TRBJ2-1; 8 bases are shared with TRBD1. Trimming at V came to 2 bases and at J to 8 bases, leaving 6 bases not matched to a gene. CDR1 is SGHDT and CDR2 is YYEEEE in the germline V gene. The CDR3 sequence is 14 residues long. The CDR3 nucleotides are TGTGCCAGCAGCTTAGGACAGGGATTCGATGAGCAGTTCTTC. It encodes CASSLGQGFDEQFF. Using reference TRBV5-6 and TRBJ2-1 for the parts outside the CDR3, the full variable domain is DAGVTQSPTHLIKTRGQQVTLRCSPKSGHDTVSWYQQALGQGPQFIFQYYEEEERQRGNFPDRFSGHQFPNYSSELNVNALLLGDSALYLCASSLGQGFDEQFFGPGTRLTVL.